Listed here is a single T cell receptor (beta chain). Its cognate antigen is unknown. This entry belongs to a study of a mutant IDH1 vaccine in newly diagnosed glioma. Study observations and caveats: There were vaccine-induced immune responses in roughly 93% of the patients.

Sequencing used immunoSEQ multiplex PCR; TCRdb keeps in-frame clones, though not all of them. The table has fewer than 45,000 clones, 82% seen once; the top ten hold around 19%. The time point denotes: week 47, end of study. Doses consisted of 300 ug of mutant IDH1 20-mer peptide each, paired with topical imiquimod. The study gave patients eight vaccinations in weeks 1, 3, 5, 7, 11, 15, 19, 23. The donors had new WHO grade 3 or 4 astrocytomas; these were IDH1-mutant and ATRX-lost. Germline V gene data show CDR1 as SGDLS and CDR2 as YYNGEE. The CDR3 covers 16 residues. With 4 bases clipped from V and 1 base from J, the junction kept 5 bases outside the gene matches.

The clonotype originates from a man aged 18 to 30 with glioma. Some clones in this sample may be carry-over from other donors' samples. J is TRBJ2-2 and V is TRBV9; 9 nucleotides align to TRBD2. The sequencing used PBMCs, collected from a glioma patient whose treatment included an IDH1 peptide vaccine. The CDR3 loop reads CASSSHSGRNTGELFF. The DNA of the CDR3 is TGTGCCAGCAGCTCCCATAGCGGGAGGAACACCGGGGAGCTGTTTTTT. Filled out from reference TRBV9 and TRBJ2-2, the complete variable domain reads DSGVTQTPKHLITATGQRVTLRCSPRSGDLSVYWYQQSLDQGLQFLIQYYNGEERAKGNILERFSAQQFPDLHSELNLSSLELGDSALYFCASSSHSGRNTGELFFGEGSRLTVL.